This T cell receptor (beta chain) stems from a study of shared clonotypes between healthy human individuals. As concerns this clone: Its target is not known.

Whole-study results and caveats: Non-shared clonotypes showed lower generation probabilities than clonotypes common to all four donors.

When replicate PCRs were run on sorted subsets, they used 150 to 250 ng DNA, about 30,000 T cell genomes. Only in-frame clones appear in the TCRdb table, and some are missing; sequencing was by immunoSEQ multiplex PCR. Of around 990,000 clones listed, roughly 80% were seen once; the top ten hold 0.89%. The CDR3 sequence is 15 residues long. V was shortened by 5 bases and J by 6 bases, with 18 bases between the two germline ends. Per the germline V gene, CDR1 is MNHNY and CDR2 is SVGAGI (reference sequence). The V call is TRBV6-6, the J call TRBJ2-3, with D perhaps matching TRBD1 (5 bases). The specimen sequenced was memory CD4+ T cells from PBMCs. Sample subset: CD45RA-negative fraction. This TCR came from a man aged 18 to 29 in good health. Some clones in this sample may be carry-over from other donors' samples. The CDR3 sequence: CASSNQGAYADTQYF. The CDR3 DNA sequence: TGTGCCAGCAGTAACCAGGGTGCCTACGCCGATACGCAGTATTTT.